The source of this T cell receptor beta chain is a study of cytomegalovirus exposure and HLA in healthy donors (dated by TCRdb to the late 2010s). Turning to the overall study: An earlier analysis of more than 550 of the donors reported 276 Gb of sequence data and 117 million unique TCR beta sequences obtained from about 179 million T cells. An early release that covered about 640 HLA-typed donors contained around 300 gigabases of sequencing data and roughly 84 million unique TCR sequences. Among the roughly 390 genotyped donors, 75% to 90% belonged to the genetic ancestry cluster associated with self-reported Caucasian donors. The study was designed to test whether signatures of past pathogen exposure could be identified by cataloging public T cell receptors. Using immunosequencing, the study profiled T cell repertoires from 666 subjects and related those repertoires to cytomegalovirus serostatus. A separate validation cohort of roughly 110 different subjects was used in addition to the roughly 720-subject first cohort. To predict cytomegalovirus infection status, the study combined high-throughput TCR immunosequencing, statistical association of individual TCRs with disease status, and machine learning. To study patterns of TCR occurrence, a later analysis re-analyzed previously published TCR beta repertoires from several hundred donors and added high-resolution HLA genotyping. Rather than drawing on any new phenotypic data, the later analysis identified candidate immune exposures from TCR beta sequences and the way those sequences occurred across donors. An earlier analysis of 587 of the donors used high-throughput TCR beta sequencing to judge whether each TCR beta V gene segment behaved as functional or pseudogenic. Alongside the repertoire data, information on donor age, sex, ethnicity and CMV serostatus was compiled. A later genetic analysis took genome-wide SNP genotypes for about three fifths of the 666 donors and used that subset as a discovery cohort. Every discovery cohort repertoire had been produced on one sequencing platform. HLA typing covered class I and class II loci at four-digit resolution. Typing coverage varied by locus: about 620-630 donors for A, B, C, DRB1 and DQB1; approximately 560 for DQA1; more than 600 for DPA1; more than 450 for DPB1. About 5 DR-DQ haplotypes were handled as single units for association and clustering, since linkage in the cohort was strong. Among several hundred genotyped donors of the cohort, an average of approximately 200,000 unique TCR beta nucleotide sequences was sequenced per donor, of which approximately 19% were non-productive. Here is what the overall study found, with its caveats: When HLA alleles, especially DR and DQ, strongly co-occurred, TCR associations were difficult to assign to individual alleles. Sequencing depth was assumed to be roughly uniform across donors in the presence/absence analyses, though that assumption may not hold. A later genetic analysis reported fewer N-insertions in productive TCRs among donors in an Asian-associated ancestry cluster than the roughly 720-donor mean. According to a later analysis, most CMV-associated TCR beta chains appeared to be HLA-restricted, and the HLA associations seemed to be driven largely by CMV exposure. A later genetic analysis associated a missense DCLRE1C variant with V-gene and J-gene trimming of TCR beta chains, and an independent cohort replicated the association. The authors suggested that the approach could potentially be generalized to other disease states and immunological phenotypes. The classifier was reported to diagnose cytomegalovirus status with high specificity and sensitivity in both the original cohort and the validation cohort. Some 16 rarely observed V segments, including chromosome 9 orphons, were excluded from the earlier analysis of several hundred of the donors because counts were too low. According to a later analysis, TCR association rates differed among HLA loci, with DRB1 alleles showing the most associated TCRs and HLA-C alleles showing the fewest. Several of the top co-occurrence clusters appeared to be linked to parvovirus B19, influenza, CMV and Epstein-Barr virus, according to a later analysis. Compared with equally common non-associated chains, HLA-associated TCR beta chains in a later analysis were more clonally expanded and had lower generation probabilities. Correlated functional status among segregating V segments might be attributable to linkage disequilibrium, but an unknown experimental factor could not be ruled out. Most TCR sequences were observed very rarely across donors, whereas some public TCRs were present in many individuals. In this cohort, only TCR beta chains were sequenced, and detectable features were limited by the absence of alpha or paired-chain data. A total of fewer than 200 TCR beta chains were listed by the study as associated with cytomegalovirus. Because HLA typing was missing for some donors at each locus, association tests included only the typed subset. Specific HLA alleles were associated with some 15,000 TCR beta sequences at a false discovery rate of 0.05 in a later analysis. A further reported finding was that TCR beta sequences accurately predicted the HLA-A and HLA-B alleles for most subjects in the first cohort. Three of the identified cytomegalovirus-associated TCR beta chains were confirmed in vitro to be specific for cytomegalovirus antigens. In an earlier analysis of some 500 of the donors, most TCR beta V segments were observed in productive rearrangements about 87% or about 30% of the time, broadly matching IMGT annotations. Immune exposure information for the cohort was limited to CMV serostatus. A cluster of highly shared sequence variants was judged likely to be a technical artifact of the sequencing pipeline.

Comments on this clone: Its antigen specificity is not known. Base qualities are not provided; no much larger clone lies one nucleotide away.

The library was built by means of the immunoSEQ multiplex PCR assay. For the multiplex PCR, a mixture combining 60 forward primers for TCR Vbeta segments and 13 reverse primers for TCR Jbeta segments was used. Amplification of the CDR3 region of rearranged TCR beta genes was performed with a multiplex PCR assay on genomic DNA. The amplified TCR beta libraries were sequenced on the Illumina HiSeq System as 87-base-pair reads. On the study's bioinformatics: In a later analysis, about 80 million unique TCR beta chains were counted across the roughly 610 repertoires, and approximately 9.9 million of these chains were shared by at least two donors. To remove PCR and sequencing errors, raw reads were error-corrected and collapsed into unique sequences using a nearest-neighbor algorithm that merged closely related sequences. Alignment of CDR3 sequences to IMGT reference sequences was used to assign V, D and J gene segments. For a sequence to be retained, a match of at least six nucleotides was required to both a V gene segment and a J gene segment. A rearrangement was called productive if the CDR3 had no stop codons and remained in frame with V and J, and every other rearrangement was called non-productive. Following IMGT convention, CDR3 was defined as the stretch from the second conserved V-encoded cysteine to the conserved J-encoded phenylalanine. The earlier analysis of 450 to 750 of the donors excluded any sequence lacking an unambiguous match to a single V gene segment. An earlier analysis of around 600 of the donors classified V segments as functional when productive rearrangements were above 56.7% and as segregating when the standard deviation between donors was above 5%. A statistical classification framework was built to diagnose cytomegalovirus status from the catalog of TCR beta chain sequences. V and J gene assignment, in a later analysis, came from comparing TCR nucleotide sequences with IMGT/GENE-DB human TR gene sequences. In a later analysis, CDR3 sequences and most-parsimonious VDJ recombination scenarios were assigned using the TCRdist pipeline. In a later analysis, each TCR beta chain was defined by its CDR3 amino acid sequence together with its V-gene family, and reads lacking a unique V-gene family were excluded. As a way to deal with suspected cross-contamination and a sequencing artifact, a later analysis dropped 592 nucleotide sequences that were highly shared and had low generation probability. For each public chain, a later analysis derived a clonal expansion index from normalized ranks of inferred template counts within each repertoire. Generation probabilities in a later analysis came from a VDJ recombination model fitted to out-of-frame rearrangements, and those results were checked against IGoR. A later analysis scored TCR-TCR, TCR-HLA and TCR-CMV co-occurrence with hypergeometric tests, applying a repertoire-size bias correction to TCR pairs. A later analysis estimated false discovery rates by permuting HLA or CMV assignments 20 times. In a later analysis, co-occurring TCRs were grouped using DBSCAN, with TCRdist sequence similarity added in when clustering inside HLA-allele-positive subsets. Co-occurrence clustering excluded repertoires with fewer than 30,000 or more than 120,000 public chains, plus five with anomalous nucleotide sharing. Sourced from immuneACCESS, this table was stored by TCRdb with only in-frame sequences that have V and J called. A share of the clones is absent; for the studies checked, an unresolved V gene accounts for under half, and the remainder has no known explanation. V and J calls and clone size are given by that table; D and trimming were obtained from the DNA. The sample table records 130,000 or so clones; about two thirds of these occur just once. The ten biggest clones cover under 5.5% of the sample.

The cohort consisted of more than 650 healthy bone marrow donors. Cohort members were all nominally healthy when sampled, although unrecorded immune exposures were likely present. The donor was CMV seropositive and was included in the group of approximately 310 seropositive cohort members. A peripheral blood sample was collected from each donor, and TCR beta sequencing was performed on peripheral blood mononuclear cells. The Qiagen DNeasy Blood Extraction Kit was used to extract genomic DNA from the blood cell samples. Sample: PBMCs. The TCR was taken from a man aged 45-65 years in good health and CMV-seropositive.

The CDR3 is CASSVLGGTGVINIQYF. The DNA is as follows: TGTGCCAGCAGCGTCCTAGGGGGGACAGGGGTTATAAACATTCAGTACTTC. The rearranged chain carries TRBV5-6 and TRBJ2-4; TRBD1 lines up with 10 middle nucleotides. As encoded in the germline V gene, CDR1 is SGHDT while CDR2 is YYEEEE. From the cysteine through the phenylalanine, the CDR3 covers 17 amino acids. The retained sequence is limited to the CDR3, 51 bases, with the frame set at the first base. Clipping removes 4 bases from V and 6 bases from J, with 13 as the unmatched junction base count.